Listed here is a single T cell receptor beta chain. Several immunoSEQ plates received, in even portions, the genomic DNA of each subset. The method was immunoSEQ multiplex PCR; TCRdb's version includes in-frame clones alone and lacks a portion of them. The table shows fewer than 600,000 clones, with 70% to 80% occurring only once. This entry belongs to a study of shared clonotypes between healthy human individuals. Specimen: PBMCs. This sequence originates from a woman aged 40 to 50 in good health. Some clones in this sample may be carry-over from other donors' samples.

The CDR3 reads CASSLRQGRFEAFF. The CDR3 DNA follows: TGTGCCAGCAGCCTTCGACAGGGTAGGTTTGAAGCTTTCTTT. This sequence joins TRBV7-2 and TRBJ1-1; 7 bases fit TRBD1. V dropped 5 bases and J dropped 7; count of bases not matched to a gene: 10. CDR1 and CDR2 from the germline V gene are SGHTA and FQGNSA. This CDR3 is 14 amino acids long.